This TCR beta chain originates from a study of regulatory T cells in long-lasting Graves disease. Study overall: Persistent cases were those of Graves' disease that involved over 5 years of antithyroid drugs with positive TSH receptor antibodies.

The sample holds a few counts of this clonotype. Its specificity is unknown. The CDR3 contains 14 residues. CDR1 SGHTA and CDR2 FQGNSA come from the germline V gene. The ends lost 5 bases at V and 4 bases at J; junction bases unmatched: 4. Study-wide points: Patients with persistent Graves' had lower TCR diversity than newly diagnosed patients. There was favoring of TRBV28, TRBJ1-2 and TRBJ2-5 in persistent disease.

Time point indicated: persistent/refractory GD, antithyroid drugs over 5 years with positive TRAb. PBMC RNA was the source of the TCR library. Both iRepertoire HTBI primers and Arm-PCR of CDR3 regions were used to build the TCR beta libraries. MiXCR, run by TCRdb on the multiplex PCR reads, gives a single entry per CDR3 protein. The data show fewer than 400,000 distinct CDR3 sequences, less than 25% seen once. The input for sequencing was peripheral blood mononuclear cells (PBMCs), taken when the disease was refractory, from a patient treated with antithyroid drugs. The V and J genes are TRBV7-2 and TRBJ1-2; TRBD1 agrees at 10 bases. This TCR derives from a female donor with Graves disease. CDR3 in amino acids: CASSPRDRGYGYTF. The CDR3 nucleotides are TGTGCCAGCAGCCCCCGGGACAGGGGCTATGGCTACACCTTC.